A selection of T cell receptor beta chains follows, all from one sample in a study of cytomegalovirus exposure and HLA in healthy donors. Measured with immunoSEQ multiplex PCR; TCRdb has only the in-frame clones, and not every one. Of 250,000 to 350,000 clones listed, 70% to 90% are singletons. The sample consisted of PBMCs. Every receptor here comes from a man aged 35-49 years in good health and CMV-seropositive. The CDR3 runs from the conserved cysteine through the conserved F or W. Fields, in order: CDR3 protein, CDR3 DNA, D gene, V gene, clone size, J gene. A D gene is named only where the DNA matches it firmly. The size field is filled for only some rows; it gives once, few, many or a size class.

cdr3_aa: CASSATSGNTEAFF
cdr3_nt: TGTGCCAGCAGTGCCACCTCAGGGAACACTGAAGCTTTCTTT
d_call: NA
v_call: TRBV25-1
clone_size: NA
j_call: TRBJ1-1

cdr3_aa: CASSQGQGSEQYF
cdr3_nt: TGTGCCAGCAGCCAGGGACAGGGAAGCGAGCAGTACTTC
d_call: TRBD1
v_call: TRBV7-3
clone_size: NA
j_call: TRBJ2-7

cdr3_aa: CASSATSGSSFYEQYF
cdr3_nt: TGTGCCAGCAGTGCAACTAGCGGGAGTTCCTTCTACGAGCAGTACTTC
d_call: TRBD2
v_call: TRBV6-6
clone_size: NA
j_call: TRBJ2-7

cdr3_aa: CAISEYEYEQYF
cdr3_nt: TGTGCCATCAGTGAGTATGAGTACGAGCAGTACTTC
d_call: NA
v_call: TRBV10-3
clone_size: NA
j_call: TRBJ2-7

cdr3_aa: CASSGGTGGAYEQYF
cdr3_nt: TGCGCCAGCAGCGGCGGGACAGGGGGCGCGTACGAGCAGTACTTC
d_call: TRBD1
v_call: TRBV5-1
clone_size: few
j_call: TRBJ2-7

cdr3_aa: CASRRTSGTGELFF
cdr3_nt: TGTGCCAGCAGACGGACTAGCGGGACCGGGGAGCTGTTTTTT
d_call: TRBD2
v_call: TRBV6-1
clone_size: NA
j_call: TRBJ2-2

cdr3_aa: CASSYAGQNGYTF
cdr3_nt: TGTGCCAGCAGTTACGCCGGACAGAATGGCTACACCTTC
d_call: NA
v_call: TRBV6-5
clone_size: NA
j_call: TRBJ1-2

cdr3_aa: CASSILGPREQYF
cdr3_nt: TGTGCCAGCAGTATACTGGGCCCCAGGGAGCAGTACTTC
d_call: NA
v_call: TRBV28
clone_size: NA
j_call: TRBJ2-7

cdr3_aa: CASSRDYRYEQYF
cdr3_nt: TGTGCCAGCAGTCGGGACTACCGGTACGAGCAGTACTTC
d_call: TRBD2
v_call: TRBV7-2
clone_size: NA
j_call: TRBJ2-7

cdr3_aa: CASSPGGGYEKLFF
cdr3_nt: TGTGCCAGCAGCCCCGGGGGGGGTTATGAAAAACTGTTTTTT
d_call: NA
v_call: TRBV4-2
clone_size: few
j_call: TRBJ1-4

cdr3_aa: CASTQDGVTYNEQFF
cdr3_nt: TGCGCCAGCACCCAAGACGGGGTTACATACAATGAGCAGTTCTTC
d_call: NA
v_call: TRBV5-1
clone_size: NA
j_call: TRBJ2-1

cdr3_aa: CASRESGNTIYF
cdr3_nt: TGTGCCAGCAGGGAGTCTGGAAACACCATATATTTT
d_call: NA
v_call: TRBV28
clone_size: NA
j_call: TRBJ1-3

cdr3_aa: CASSRVRDTEAFF
cdr3_nt: TGTGCCAGCAGTCGGGTCCGGGACACTGAAGCTTTCTTT
d_call: NA
v_call: TRBV7-2
clone_size: NA
j_call: TRBJ1-1

cdr3_aa: CASSVRTEAFF
cdr3_nt: TGTGCCAGCAGTGTGAGGACTGAAGCTTTCTTT
d_call: NA
v_call: TRBV2
clone_size: NA
j_call: TRBJ1-1

cdr3_aa: CASSFLGGDEKLFF
cdr3_nt: TGTGCCAGCAGTTTTCTCGGGGGGGATGAAAAACTGTTTTTT
d_call: NA
v_call: TRBV28
clone_size: NA
j_call: TRBJ1-4

cdr3_aa: CASSFRRSYEQYF
cdr3_nt: TGTGCCAGCAGTTTTAGGAGGTCCTACGAGCAGTACTTC
d_call: NA
v_call: TRBV27
clone_size: NA
j_call: TRBJ2-7

cdr3_aa: CASSLVDSGIYNEQFF
cdr3_nt: TGCGCCAGCAGCTTGGTGGATAGCGGGATCTACAATGAGCAGTTCTTC
d_call: TRBD2
v_call: TRBV5-1
clone_size: NA
j_call: TRBJ2-1

cdr3_aa: CASRLQGNEQFF
cdr3_nt: TGTGCCAGCAGGCTACAGGGCAATGAGCAGTTCTTC
d_call: NA
v_call: TRBV6-5
clone_size: NA
j_call: TRBJ2-1

cdr3_aa: CASSRSAGTGVLTDTQYF
cdr3_nt: TGTGCCAGCTCCCGTTCGGCCGGGACAGGCGTCCTCACAGATACGCAGTATTTT
d_call: TRBD1
v_call: TRBV18
clone_size: NA
j_call: TRBJ2-3

cdr3_aa: CASRLGLAGEGVPIGQFF
cdr3_nt: TGTGCCAGCAGACTGGGACTAGCGGGAGAGGGGGTCCCAATTGGGCAGTTCTTC
d_call: TRBD2
v_call: TRBV5-6
clone_size: NA
j_call: TRBJ2-1

cdr3_aa: CASSFSEGPEQYF
cdr3_nt: TGCGCCAGCAGCTTTTCAGAGGGCCCCGAGCAGTACTTC
d_call: NA
v_call: TRBV5-1
clone_size: NA
j_call: TRBJ2-7

cdr3_aa: CASSLEGTTYNEQFF
cdr3_nt: TGTGCCAGCAGCTTGGAAGGCACTACCTACAATGAGCAGTTCTTC
d_call: NA
v_call: TRBV5-8
clone_size: once
j_call: TRBJ2-1

cdr3_aa: CATRPGTTDTQYF
cdr3_nt: TGTGCCACGCGACCGGGGACTACAGATACGCAGTATTTT
d_call: NA
v_call: TRBV27
clone_size: NA
j_call: TRBJ2-3

cdr3_aa: CASSVGGAGELFF
cdr3_nt: TGTGCCAGCAGCGTGGGGGGGGCCGGGGAGCTGTTTTTT
d_call: TRBD2
v_call: TRBV9
clone_size: NA
j_call: TRBJ2-2